Reported below is one T cell receptor beta chain. The antigen is undetermined. This CDR3 contains 18 residues. V gave up 5 bases and J gave up 8 bases; unmatched junction bases: 14. Germline values: CDR1 SGHAT, CDR2 FQNNGV. The data were taken from a study of cytomegalovirus exposure and HLA in healthy donors. Study as a whole: Unique TCRs numbering about 85 million, obtained from HLA-typed donors, made up an early data release. Overall study findings and caveats: Later, an analysis showed that TCR beta chains associated with HLA were more clonally expanded than others that were equally common. It was 150 to 200 TCR beta chains that were listed as cytomegalovirus-associated. Analyses of presence and absence presupposed an approximately uniform sequencing depth across donors.

The PCR used 60 Vbeta and 13 Jbeta primers. Sequenced by immunoSEQ multiplex PCR; TCRdb stores in-frame clones only, minus some. The repertoire table contains 150,000 to 200,000 clones. The sequenced sample consisted of PBMCs. The chain has TRBV11-2 and TRBJ2-2, with 13 bases aligning to TRBD2. This TCR was sampled from a man under 40 in good health and CMV-seronegative. CDR3 coding DNA: TGTGCCAGCAGCCCTCAGACTAGCGGGAGGCCGTTTCCGGGGGAGCTGTTTTTT. Protein: CASSPQTSGRPFPGELFF.